The rows below give T cell receptor beta chains drawn from one sample of a study of Tregs in tolerant kidney transplant recipients. Produced via immunoSEQ multiplex PCR; TCRdb's table is partial and in-frame only. The table shows more than 60,000 clones, with less than 98% occurring only once. The specimen comprised CD4+ T cells from blood, sampled before the transplant. All receptors derive from a human donor who received a combined kidney and bone marrow transplant. The conserved cysteine and the conserved F or W are not part of the CDR3 here. The order of the fields is V gene, J gene, CDR3 protein.

TRBV7-2	TRBJ1-2	ASSQTYDRGKGGYT
TRBV19	TRBJ2-7	ASSPGTGQSSYEQY
TRBV7-2	TRBJ2-3	ASSKQAGVNTDTQY
TRBV5-1	TRBJ2-3	ASSPTGSPSTDTQY
TRBV5-1	TRBJ1-4	ASSELQGTNEKLF
TRBV7-3	TRBJ2-2	ASSLNGGGAGELF
TRBV18	TRBJ1-1	ASSPFRQGVLNTEAF
TRBV6-1	TRBJ1-2	ASRGDRGENYGYT
TRBV27	TRBJ2-3	ASSLSLLAGRYLNTQY
TRBV12-5	TRBJ2-3	ASGLPSGRGTDTQY
TRBV19	TRBJ1-3	ASSFNGNTIY
TRBV30	TRBJ2-3	AWTQSGGFSTDTQY
TRBV4-3	TRBJ2-1	ASSQGLKRREYNEQF
TRBV18	TRBJ1-6	ASSPGENSPLH
TRBV30	TRBJ1-1	AWSVLVNTEAF
TRBV29-1	TRBJ2-5	SGGQGEETQY
TRBV18	TRBJ2-1	ASSPLGGQF
TRBV6-5	TRBJ2-3	ASSYGDRKTDTQY
TRBV6-5	TRBJ2-7	ASSPPGGGYEQY
TRBV30	TRBJ2-1	AWSLLAGVQNEQF
TRBV30	TRBJ1-1	AWSRAGVSGTEAF
TRBV11-1	TRBJ1-1	ASNPTGGSTEAF
TRBV6-1	TRBJ2-5	ASIPVRGQRETQY
TRBV30	TRBJ2-3	AWSAGGTDTQY
TRBV30	TRBJ1-2	AWTPMAAVRGYT
TRBV7-9	TRBJ2-3	ASSLAGLTTDTQY
TRBV11-3	TRBJ2-2	ASREEANTGELF
TRBV5-6	TRBJ1-3	ASSLLTGTGAGNTIY
TRBV19	TRBJ2-1	ASCPPGSRQF
TRBV19	TRBJ1-4	ASRGTVGVEKLF
TRBV13	TRBJ2-2	ASSFSAIGELF
TRBV27	TRBJ1-4	ASSPQTGFGNSGLF